Here is one T cell receptor beta chain with its context. Its antigen is unidentified. This entry is derived from a study of T cells in localized non-small cell lung cancer. Study results and limitations: Sequencing was limited to one tumor region, leaving the possibility of heterogeneity open. The appearance of a median approximately 60 of the top 100 tumor clones was seen in adjacent lung.

Clones were read by immunoSEQ multiplex PCR, and TCRdb kept only the in-frame ones, dropping some. This table has fewer than 25,000 clones, 70% to 90% appearing once. Looked up from germline, CDR1 is SGHTA and CDR2 is FQGNSA. The CDR3 extends over 13 amino acids. Between the trimmed V and J ends, which lost 5 bases and 6 bases, there was a span of 11 bases. Specimen: peripheral blood, collected before any cancer treatment. This chain joins TRBV7-2 and TRBJ2-1; no reliable D call. The receptor was isolated from a male donor older than 55 with stage II squamous cell lung carcinoma. For the CDR3, the DNA is TGTGCCAGCAGCCCCGGGTCAAGCAATGAGCAGTTCTTC. This translates into CASSPGSSNEQFF.